Listed below are T cell receptor beta chains from one sample, sequenced in a study of patients and donors after allogeneic stem cell transplantation. One entry per CDR3 protein, called by TCRdb with MiXCR from the RT-PCR reads. The sample records over 5,500 distinct CDR3 sequences, about 13% being singletons. The sequenced sample was blood, either unsorted or a sorted T cell fraction (not recorded which). These receptors all stem from a human donor who was either an allogeneic HSCT recipient or a stem cell or donor lymphocyte infusion donor (not recorded which). It is not recorded whose cells these are; they may come from a transplant donor. Each CDR3 is given with its conserved first and last residue. Fields, in order: D gene, J gene, clone size, CDR3 length, V gene, CDR3 DNA, CDR3 protein. A D gene is named only where the DNA matches it firmly. Expanded clones get a size class; other rows say once, few or many, or leave the size out.

>-|TRBJ1-1|many|13|TRBV27
TGTGCCAGCAGTTTATGGGGGGAGAGTGAAGCTTTCTTT
CASSLWGESEAFF
>-|TRBJ2-5|many|13|TRBV5-6
TGTGCCAGCAGCTTGGTTGCGGAGGAGACCCAGTACTTC
CASSLVAEETQYF
>-|TRBJ1-1|many|14|TRBV30
TGTGCCTGGACCAACGCCCCGGGGAACACTGAAGCTTTCTTT
CAWTNAPGNTEAFF
>-|TRBJ1-1|-|13|TRBV10-3
TGTGCCATCATAGGGAACCCGAACACTGAAGCTTTCTTT
CAIIGNPNTEAFF
>-|TRBJ2-5|-|14|TRBV3-1
TGTGCCAGCAGCCGCGGCGCGGGGCAAGAGACCCAGTACTTC
CASSRGAGQETQYF
>-|TRBJ2-7|few|14|TRBV3-1
TGTGCCAGCAGCCAAGATAGCGGAACCTACGAGCAGTACTTC
CASSQDSGTYEQYF
>TRBD2|TRBJ2-1|-|17|TRBV3-1
TGTGCCAGCAGCGATCGCTCAACTAGCGCGAGAGGCAATGAGCAGTTCTTC
CASSDRSTSARGNEQFF
>-|TRBJ2-3|many|13|TRBV20-1
TGCAGTGCTAGAGTCCAGGGAGTAGATACGCAGTATTTT
CSARVQGVDTQYF
>TRBD2|TRBJ2-3|many|14|TRBV29-1
TGCAGCGCCTCCGGGAGGGCTAGCACAGATACGCAGTATTTT
CSASGRASTDTQYF
>TRBD2|TRBJ2-5|few|16|TRBV7-9
TGTGCCAGCAGCCTCGGACTAGCGGGAACTCAAGAGACCCAGTACTTC
CASSLGLAGTQETQYF
>TRBD2|TRBJ2-3|many|18|TRBV4-3
TGCGCCAGCAGCCAAGATGTAGGCGAGCGGGGGGGCACAGATACGCAGTATTTT
CASSQDVGERGGTDTQYF
>TRBD1|TRBJ2-7|many|15|TRBV7-8
TGTGCCAGCAGCTTAACCGACAGGGGATTATACGAGCAGTACTTC
CASSLTDRGLYEQYF
>TRBD1|TRBJ1-6|few|16|TRBV5-1
TGCGCCAGCAGCTTGAAGCCCGGGACAGATAATTCACCCCTCCACTTT
CASSLKPGTDNSPLHF
>-|TRBJ2-1|-|14|TRBV4-1
TGCGCCAGCAGCCTCTACTTTGAGTACAATGAGCAGTTCTTC
CASSLYFEYNEQFF
>TRBD2|TRBJ2-3|many|16|TRBV9
TGTGCCAGCAGCGTAGTAGTAGCGGGGGGGCTGGATACGCAGTATTTT
CASSVVVAGGLDTQYF
>-|TRBJ1-3|few|16|TRBV7-2
TGTGCCAGCAGCCTAAATTCTGGGGTGGCTGGAAACACCATATATTTT
CASSLNSGVAGNTIYF
>-|TRBJ1-6|-|13|TRBV7-9
TGTGCCAGCAGCTTGCTGGGGGCATCACCCCTCCACTTT
CASSLLGASPLHF
>-|TRBJ1-2|-|13|TRBV7-9
TGTGCCAGCACTAATCTTAAAGACTATGGCTACACCTTC
CASTNLKDYGYTF
>-|TRBJ2-5|-|16|TRBV28
TGTGCCAGCAGTTTCCCTCCGGACCCCGGGGGAGAGACCCAGTACTTC
CASSFPPDPGGETQYF
>TRBD2|TRBJ2-2|many|16|TRBV7-9
TGTGCCAGCAGCCGGGGACTAGCGAGGGACACCGGGGAGCTGTTTTTT
CASSRGLARDTGELFF
>-|TRBJ2-2|medium-sized|14|TRBV20-1
TGCAGTGCCCCTAGGGACGGGAGCGACGGGGAGCTGTTTTTT
CSAPRDGSDGELFF
>TRBD2|TRBJ2-1|-|14|TRBV27
TGTGCCAGCACCTCTACTAGCGGGAGCTATGAGCAGTTCTTC
CASTSTSGSYEQFF
>TRBD1|TRBJ1-6|many|16|TRBV5-6
TGTGCCAGCAGCTCTCCGGGACAGGGCGATAATTCACCCCTCCACTTT
CASSSPGQGDNSPLHF
>-|TRBJ2-1|-|15|TRBV20-1
TGCAGTGCTAGAGGGCCGCAGGGGTTCTACAATGAGCAGTTCTTC
CSARGPQGFYNEQFF
>TRBD1|TRBJ2-1|-|15|TRBV7-2
TGTGCCAGCAGCTCGACAGGGGACGAATACAATGAGCAGTTCTTC
CASSSTGDEYNEQFF
>-|TRBJ1-5|many|13|TRBV2
TGTGCCAGCAATTCGGTAAGCAATCAGCCCCAGCATTTT
CASNSVSNQPQHF
>-|TRBJ2-1|-|21|TRBV21-1
TGTGCCAGCAGCAAAGTTTTCACAGGACTAGCGGTAACGAGCTCCTACAATGAGCAGTTCTTC
CASSKVFTGLAVTSSYNEQFF